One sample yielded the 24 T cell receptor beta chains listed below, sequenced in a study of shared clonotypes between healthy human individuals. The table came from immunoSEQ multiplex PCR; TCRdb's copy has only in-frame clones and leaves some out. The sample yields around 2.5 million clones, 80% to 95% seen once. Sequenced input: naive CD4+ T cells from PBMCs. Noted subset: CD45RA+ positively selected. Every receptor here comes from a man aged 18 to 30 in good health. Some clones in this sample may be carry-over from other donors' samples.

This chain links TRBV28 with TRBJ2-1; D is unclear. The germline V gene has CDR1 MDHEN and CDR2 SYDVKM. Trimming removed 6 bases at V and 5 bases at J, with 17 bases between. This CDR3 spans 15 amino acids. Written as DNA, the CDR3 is TGTGCCAGCAGGAAAGACGGGCCAACTAACAATGAGCAGTTCTTC. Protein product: CASRKDGPTNNEQFF.

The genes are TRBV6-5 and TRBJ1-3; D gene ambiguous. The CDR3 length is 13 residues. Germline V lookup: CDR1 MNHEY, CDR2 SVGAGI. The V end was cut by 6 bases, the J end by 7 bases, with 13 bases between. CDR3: CASRPGAGNTIYF. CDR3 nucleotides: TGTGCCAGCAGACCGGGAGCCGGGAACACCATATATTTT.

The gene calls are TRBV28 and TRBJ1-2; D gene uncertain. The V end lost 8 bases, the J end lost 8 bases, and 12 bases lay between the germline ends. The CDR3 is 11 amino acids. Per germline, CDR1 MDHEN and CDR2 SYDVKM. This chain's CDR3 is CASGLPVGYTF. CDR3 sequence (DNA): TGTGCCAGCGGTCTACCAGTCGGCTACACCTTC.

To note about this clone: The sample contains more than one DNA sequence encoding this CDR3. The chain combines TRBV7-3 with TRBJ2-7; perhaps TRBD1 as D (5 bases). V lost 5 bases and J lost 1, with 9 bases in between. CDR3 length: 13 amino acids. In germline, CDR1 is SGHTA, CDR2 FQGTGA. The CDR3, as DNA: TGTGCCAGCAGCCCCCCAGGGTCCTACGAGCAGTACTTC. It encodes CASSPPGSYEQYF.

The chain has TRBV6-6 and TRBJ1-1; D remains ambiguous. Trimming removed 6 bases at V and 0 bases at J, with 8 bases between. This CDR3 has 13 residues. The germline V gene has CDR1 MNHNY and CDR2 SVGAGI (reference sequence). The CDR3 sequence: CASSLPLNTEAFF. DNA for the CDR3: TGTGCCAGCAGCCTACCGTTGAACACTGAAGCTTTCTTT.

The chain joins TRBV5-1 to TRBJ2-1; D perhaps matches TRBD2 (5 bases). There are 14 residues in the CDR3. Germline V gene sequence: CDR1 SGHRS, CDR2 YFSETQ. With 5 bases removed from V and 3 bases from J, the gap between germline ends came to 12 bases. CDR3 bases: TGCGCCAGCAGGCCTTCGGAGGTCTACAATGAGCAGTTCTTC. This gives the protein CASRPSEVYNEQFF.

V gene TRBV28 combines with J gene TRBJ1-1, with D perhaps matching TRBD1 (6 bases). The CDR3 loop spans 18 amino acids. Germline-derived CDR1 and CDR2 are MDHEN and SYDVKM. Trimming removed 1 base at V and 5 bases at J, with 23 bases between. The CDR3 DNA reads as TGTGCCAGCAGTTTATCCCCCCGGTCGGCAGGGGCGTGGACTGAAGCTTTCTTT. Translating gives CASSLSPRSAGAWTEAFF.

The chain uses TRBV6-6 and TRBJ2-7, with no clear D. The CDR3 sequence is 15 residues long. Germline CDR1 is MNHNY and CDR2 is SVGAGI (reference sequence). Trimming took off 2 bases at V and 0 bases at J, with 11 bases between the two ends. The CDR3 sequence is CASSYEGVLSYEQYF. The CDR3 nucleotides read TGTGCCAGCAGTTACGAAGGAGTACTCTCCTACGAGCAGTACTTC.

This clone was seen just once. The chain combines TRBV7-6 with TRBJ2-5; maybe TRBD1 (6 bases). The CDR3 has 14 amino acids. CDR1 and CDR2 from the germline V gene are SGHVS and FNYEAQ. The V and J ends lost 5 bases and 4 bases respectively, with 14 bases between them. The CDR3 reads CASSNRVMIETQYF. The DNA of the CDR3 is TGTGCCAGCAGCAACAGGGTAATGATAGAGACCCAGTACTTC.

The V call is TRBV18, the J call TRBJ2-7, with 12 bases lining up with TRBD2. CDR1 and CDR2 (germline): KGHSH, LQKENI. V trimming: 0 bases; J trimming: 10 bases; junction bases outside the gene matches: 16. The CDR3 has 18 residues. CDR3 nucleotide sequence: TGTGCCAGCTCACCACCGCTCGCTAGCGGGAGGGCCGATTTGGGTCAGTACTTC. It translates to CASSPPLASGRADLGQYF. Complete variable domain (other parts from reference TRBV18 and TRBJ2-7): NAGVMQNPRHLVRRRGQEARLRCSPMKGHSHVYWYRQLPEEGLKFMVYLQKENIIDESGMPKERFSAEFPKEGPSILRIQQVVRGDSAAYFCASSPPLASGRADLGQYFGPGTRLTVT.

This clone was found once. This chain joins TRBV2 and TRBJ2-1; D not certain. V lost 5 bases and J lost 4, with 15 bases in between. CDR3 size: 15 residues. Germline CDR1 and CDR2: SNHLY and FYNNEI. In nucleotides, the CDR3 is TGTGCCAGCAGTTTTAGTGGGATAGGGTACAATGAGCAGTTCTTC. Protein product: CASSFSGIGYNEQFF.

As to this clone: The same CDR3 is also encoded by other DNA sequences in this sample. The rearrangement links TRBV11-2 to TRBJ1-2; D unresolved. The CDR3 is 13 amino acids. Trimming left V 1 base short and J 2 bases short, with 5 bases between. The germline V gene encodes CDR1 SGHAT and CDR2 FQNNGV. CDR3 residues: CASSLGENYGYTF. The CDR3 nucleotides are TGTGCCAGCAGCTTAGGAGAGAACTATGGCTACACCTTC.

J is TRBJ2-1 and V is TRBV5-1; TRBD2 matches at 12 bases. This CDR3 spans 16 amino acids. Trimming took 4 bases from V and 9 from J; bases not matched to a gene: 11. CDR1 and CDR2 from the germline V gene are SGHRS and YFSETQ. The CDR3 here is CASSVASSGRASEQFF. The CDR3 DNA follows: TGCGCCAGCAGCGTTGCCTCTAGCGGGAGGGCAAGTGAGCAGTTCTTC.

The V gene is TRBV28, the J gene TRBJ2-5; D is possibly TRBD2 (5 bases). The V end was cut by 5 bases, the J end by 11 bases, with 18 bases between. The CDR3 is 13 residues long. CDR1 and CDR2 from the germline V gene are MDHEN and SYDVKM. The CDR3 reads CASSRGGEREQYF. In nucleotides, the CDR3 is TGTGCCAGCAGTCGTGGAGGAGAGCGTGAGCAGTACTTC. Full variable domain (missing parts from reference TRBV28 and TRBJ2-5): DVKVTQSSRYLVKRTGEKVFLECVQDMDHENMFWYRQDPGLGLRLIYFSYDVKMKEKGDIPEGYSVSREKKERFSLILESASTNQTSMYLCASSRGGEREQYFGPGTRLLVL.

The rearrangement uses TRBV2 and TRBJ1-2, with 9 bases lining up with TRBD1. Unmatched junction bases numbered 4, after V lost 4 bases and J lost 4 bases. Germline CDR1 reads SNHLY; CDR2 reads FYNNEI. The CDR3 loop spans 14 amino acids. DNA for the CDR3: TGTGCCAGCAGTGGAGGGACAGGGAGCTATGGCTACACCTTC. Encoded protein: CASSGGTGSYGYTF.

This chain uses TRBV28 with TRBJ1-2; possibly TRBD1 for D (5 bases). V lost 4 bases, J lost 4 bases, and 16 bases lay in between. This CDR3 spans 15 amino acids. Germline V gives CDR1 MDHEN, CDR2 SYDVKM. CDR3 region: CASSSPSGAAYGYTF. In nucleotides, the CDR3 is TGTGCCAGCAGTTCCCCGTCCGGGGCCGCCTATGGCTACACCTTC.

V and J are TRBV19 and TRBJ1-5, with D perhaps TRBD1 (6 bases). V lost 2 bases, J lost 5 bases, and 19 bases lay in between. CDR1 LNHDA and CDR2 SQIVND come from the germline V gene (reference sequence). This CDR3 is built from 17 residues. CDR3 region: CASSILQSTGTYQPQHF. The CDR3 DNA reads TGTGCCAGTAGTATACTCCAGAGCACAGGGACTTATCAGCCCCAGCATTTT.

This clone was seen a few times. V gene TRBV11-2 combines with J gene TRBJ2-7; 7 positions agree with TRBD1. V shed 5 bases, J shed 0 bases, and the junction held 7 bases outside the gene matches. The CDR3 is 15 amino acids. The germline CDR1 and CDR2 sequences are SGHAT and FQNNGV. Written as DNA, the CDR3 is TGTGCCAGCAGCACCCGGACAGGAGGCTCCTACGAGCAGTACTTC. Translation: CASSTRTGGSYEQYF.

CDR3 sequence reads: CASSYSGPYNEQFF. The CDR3 DNA follows: TGTGCCAGCAGTTACTCCGGGCCTTACAATGAGCAGTTCTTC. The chain uses TRBV6-6 and TRBJ2-1, with D hard to call. Trimming stripped 0 bases from V and 4 bases from J, with 7 bases between. Looked up from germline, CDR1 is MNHNY and CDR2 is SVGAGI (reference sequence). The CDR3 spans 14 residues.

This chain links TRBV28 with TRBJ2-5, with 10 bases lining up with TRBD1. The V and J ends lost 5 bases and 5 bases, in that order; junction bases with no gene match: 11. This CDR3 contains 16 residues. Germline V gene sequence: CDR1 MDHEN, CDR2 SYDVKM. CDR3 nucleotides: TGTGCCAGCAGTATAACCGGGACAGGGGATAGGGAGACCCAGTACTTC. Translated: CASSITGTGDRETQYF. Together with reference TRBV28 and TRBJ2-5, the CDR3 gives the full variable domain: DVKVTQSSRYLVKRTGEKVFLECVQDMDHENMFWYRQDPGLGLRLIYFSYDVKMKEKGDIPEGYSVSREKKERFSLILESASTNQTSMYLCASSITGTGDRETQYFGPGTRLLVL.

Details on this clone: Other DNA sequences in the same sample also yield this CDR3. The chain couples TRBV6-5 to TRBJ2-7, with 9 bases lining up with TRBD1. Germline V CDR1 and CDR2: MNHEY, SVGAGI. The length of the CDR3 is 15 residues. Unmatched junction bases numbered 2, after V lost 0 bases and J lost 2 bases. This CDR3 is CASSYSGTGTYEQYF. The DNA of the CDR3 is TGTGCCAGCAGTTACTCAGGGACAGGGACCTACGAGCAGTACTTC.

The CDR3, as DNA: TGTGCCAGCAGCAAATCGACAGGGGGCTATGAAAAACTGTTTTTT. Translation gives CASSKSTGGYEKLFF. The chain carries TRBV5-4 and TRBJ1-4, with 10 bases aligning to TRBD1. Germline V gene sequence: CDR1 SGHNT, CDR2 YYREEE (reference sequence). CDR3 length equals 15 residues. After removal of 4 bases from V and 6 bases from J, the junction contained 6 bases not matched to a gene.

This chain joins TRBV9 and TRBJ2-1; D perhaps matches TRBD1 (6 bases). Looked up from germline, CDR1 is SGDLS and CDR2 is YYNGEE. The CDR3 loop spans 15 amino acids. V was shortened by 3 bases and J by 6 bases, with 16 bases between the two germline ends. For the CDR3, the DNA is TGTGCCAGCAGCGAACAGGGAGCCCAATCCAATGAGCAGTTCTTC. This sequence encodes CASSEQGAQSNEQFF.

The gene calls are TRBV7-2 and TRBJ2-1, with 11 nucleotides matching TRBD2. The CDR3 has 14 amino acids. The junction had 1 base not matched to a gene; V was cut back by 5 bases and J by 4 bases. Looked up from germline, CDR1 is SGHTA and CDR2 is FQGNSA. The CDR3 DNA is TGTGCCAGCAGCCGACTAGCGGGATACAATGAGCAGTTCTTC. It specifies CASSRLAGYNEQFF.